This is a list of T cell receptor beta chains from one sample in a study of T cell changes during pregnancy in multiple sclerosis. TCRdb's table, derived via immunoSEQ multiplex PCR, lists solely in-frame clones and lacks some. The sample contains over 45,000 clones, under 95% of which appear only once. The sequencing here drew on CD4+ T cells from peripheral blood mononuclear cells, taken in the second trimester of pregnancy. All receptors come from a female donor with multiple sclerosis, enrolled in a pregnancy study. Both conserved end residues are part of each CDR3. D genes are given only for firm matches. Clone size, where shown, is once, few, many, or a class for clones that have expanded.

J | V | D | size | CDR3 | DNA
TRBJ1-2 | TRBV20-1 | NA | NA | CSYDRNYGYTF | TGCAGTTACGACAGAAACTATGGCTACACCTTC
TRBJ1-1 | TRBV7-9 | NA | NA | CASLDPRGTEAFF | TGTGCCAGCCTGGATCCTCGGGGCACTGAAGCTTTCTTT
TRBJ1-1 | TRBV13 | NA | once | CASSPRGWGMNTEAFF | TGTGCCAGCAGCCCACGGGGGTGGGGTATGAACACTGAAGCTTTCTTT
TRBJ2-2 | TRBV7-3 | TRBD2 | once | CASSPTAGGNTGELFF | TGTGCCAGCAGCCCCACAGCGGGAGGAAACACCGGGGAGCTGTTTTTT
TRBJ2-3 | TRBV9 | TRBD2 | NA | CASSVRGGRADTQYF | TGTGCCAGCAGCGTACGGGGGGGCCGCGCAGATACGCAGTATTTT
TRBJ2-2 | TRBV28 | TRBD2 | NA | CATSGETNTGELFF | TGTGCCACCAGCGGGGAAACGAACACCGGGGAGCTGTTTTTT
TRBJ2-5 | TRBV18 | NA | NA | CASSPPVQMYQETQYF | TGTGCCAGCTCACCACCGGTACAGATGTACCAAGAGACCCAGTACTTC
TRBJ2-5 | TRBV25-1 | NA | NA | CASTEGGRETQYF | TGTGCCAGCACCGAAGGAGGGCGGGAGACCCAGTACTTC
TRBJ2-3 | TRBV5-1 | TRBD1 | NA | CASSWDRLITDTQYF | TGCGCCAGCAGCTGGGACAGACTTATCACAGATACGCAGTATTTT
TRBJ2-7 | TRBV18 | NA | once | CASSPGRGGAYEQYF | TGTGCCAGCTCACCCGGCCGAGGGGGGGCCTACGAGCAGTACTTC
TRBJ2-7 | TRBV18 | NA | NA | CASSPRAGATYEQYF | TGTGCCAGCTCACCAAGGGCAGGGGCCACCTACGAGCAGTACTTC
TRBJ1-5 | TRBV2 | TRBD1 | once | CASSNGQGGYQPQHF | TGTGCCAGCAGTAACGGACAGGGTGGTTATCAGCCCCAGCATTTT
TRBJ2-5 | TRBV7-3 | TRBD2 | NA | CASSLRAAGPAGGETQYF | TGTGCCAGCAGCTTAAGGGCCGCGGGGCCAGCGGGGGGGGAGACCCAGTACTTC
TRBJ2-7 | TRBV27 | TRBD2 | NA | CASNLRLAAEQYF | TGTGCCAGCAACCTGAGACTAGCAGCCGAGCAGTACTTC
TRBJ2-3 | TRBV18 | TRBD2 | NA | CASSPRGGGTDTQYF | TGTGCCAGCTCACCCCGTGGGGGGGGCACAGATACGCAGTATTTT
TRBJ2-1 | TRBV6-6 | TRBD2 | NA | CASSGTSGSHNEQFF | TGTGCCAGCAGTGGGACTAGCGGGAGCCACAATGAGCAGTTCTTC
TRBJ1-3 | TRBV9 | NA | NA | CASSAHYSGNTIYF | TGTGCCAGCAGCGCCCACTACTCTGGAAACACCATATATTTT
TRBJ2-7 | TRBV25-1 | TRBD1 | NA | CASSPYGTGGVYEQYF | TGTGCCAGCAGTCCCTACGGGACAGGGGGCGTTTACGAGCAGTACTTC
TRBJ2-7 | TRBV4-1 | NA | NA | CASSQATGLSYEQYF | TGCGCCAGCAGCCAGGCGACGGGACTGTCCTACGAGCAGTACTTC
TRBJ2-4 | TRBV5-1 | NA | NA | CASSLQPADIQYF | TGCGCCAGCAGCTTGCAACCGGCGGACATTCAGTACTTC
TRBJ2-2 | TRBV2 | TRBD1 | NA | CASRRGTGSTGELFF | TGTGCCAGCAGGAGAGGGACAGGGAGTACCGGGGAGCTGTTTTTT
TRBJ2-7 | TRBV30 | NA | NA | CAWSSPWSETFYEQYF | TGTGCCTGGAGTAGCCCCTGGTCTGAAACCTTCTACGAGCAGTACTTC
TRBJ1-2 | TRBV6-5 | NA | NA | CASSSRSLPYGYTF | TGTGCCAGCAGTTCACGCAGTTTGCCCTATGGCTACACCTTC
TRBJ1-1 | TRBV6-5 | NA | NA | CASSYLPGGTEAFF | TGTGCCAGCAGTTACTTACCGGGAGGCACTGAAGCTTTCTTT
TRBJ2-2 | TRBV19 | TRBD1 | NA | CASRTGIANTGELFF | TGTGCCAGTAGGACAGGGATAGCTAACACCGGGGAGCTGTTTTTT
TRBJ1-1 | TRBV5-1 | NA | NA | CASSLSTFSEAFF | TGCGCCAGCAGCCTGTCAACTTTCTCTGAAGCTTTCTTT
TRBJ2-3 | TRBV27 | TRBD1 | NA | CASSWLQGPTDTQYF | TGTGCCAGCAGTTGGCTACAGGGGCCCACAGATACGCAGTATTTT